The clone carrying this T cell receptor beta chain showed up just a few times. Its antigen is not identified. Only healthy Caucasians were enrolled as donors. The data belong to a study of identical twins. Study findings and constraints: Modelling underestimated the level of out-of-frame TCR alpha sharing observed in monozygotic twins.

TCRdb fed the 5' RACE reads into MiXCR, producing one record per CDR3 protein. The repertoire holds about 470,000 distinct CDR3 sequences, with 20% to 25% as singletons. The CDR3 spans 15 residues. Germline V CDR1 and CDR2: KGHSH, LQKENI. V dropped 5 bases and J dropped 3 bases, with 14 bases sitting between them. This sample also appeared in a second study, on T cells expressing NK-cell markers. From that second work: Serological testing identified most of the eight sequenced donors as HCMV-seropositive and one as seronegative.

The gene calls are TRBV18 and TRBJ1-5; D might be TRBD1 (5 bases). Sequenced: CD4+ T cells sorted from blood. The sequence was collected from a woman younger than 30 in good health. The CDR3 is CASSMSQGINQPQHF. The DNA for the CDR3 is TGTGCCAGCTCAATGTCCCAGGGTATCAATCAGCCCCAGCATTTT.